What follows are 15 T cell receptor beta chains derived from one specimen sequenced in a study of cytomegalovirus exposure and HLA in healthy donors. Sequencing was performed with immunoSEQ multiplex PCR; in TCRdb, only in-frame clones are kept and a portion is missing. The sample holds around 220,000 clones, approximately 88% seen once. Material for sequencing was PBMCs. The receptor source for this set is a woman aged 25 to 45 in good health and CMV-seropositive.

As concerns this clone: Other DNA sequences in the sample encode the same CDR3. The V call is TRBV19, the J call TRBJ2-1; no reliable D call. V lost 8 bases and J lost 4, with 6 bases in between. The CDR3 is 11 residues long. Germline loops: CDR1 LNHDA, CDR2 SQIVND (reference sequence). The CDR3 bases are TGTGCCAGTCGAACTTACAATGAGCAGTTCTTC. Residues: CASRTYNEQFF.

The chain employs TRBV27 and TRBJ2-7; tentatively, D is TRBD1 or TRBD2 (5 bases each). V was cut by 5 bases and J by 4 bases, with 12 bases left in between. The CDR3 is made up of 13 amino acids. Germline values: CDR1 MNHEY, CDR2 SMNVEV (reference sequence). The CDR3 reads CASSLGGIYEQYF. CDR3 nucleotide sequence: TGTGCCAGCAGTCTTGGGGGTATTTACGAGCAGTACTTC.

The V gene is TRBV9, the J gene TRBJ1-2; a weak D match, TRBD1 (6 bases). Trimming removed 4 bases from V and 2 bases from J, with 9 bases in between. CDR1 SGDLS and CDR2 YYNGEE come from the germline V gene. The CDR3 runs 13 residues. The CDR3 DNA is TGTGCCAGCAGCCAAGGGGGGAACTATGGCTACACCTTC. This translates into CASSQGGNYGYTF. The full variable domain, completed using reference TRBV9 and TRBJ1-2, is DSGVTQTPKHLITATGQRVTLRCSPRSGDLSVYWYQQSLDQGLQFLIQYYNGEERAKGNILERFSAQQFPDLHSELNLSSLELGDSALYFCASSQGGNYGYTFGSGTRLTVV.

The chain couples TRBV19 to TRBJ1-3; TRBD1 might be the D (6 bases). Per germline, CDR1 LNHDA and CDR2 SQIVND (reference sequence). The CDR3 totals 14 residues. Trimming left V 7 bases short and J 0 bases short, with 10 bases between. The CDR3 loop is CASKVTGSGNTIYF. The CDR3 nucleotides read TGTGCCAGTAAGGTGACAGGCTCTGGAAACACCATATATTTT. The full variable domain, rest sourced from reference TRBV19 and TRBJ1-3, is DGGITQSPKYLFRKEGQNVTLSCEQNLNHDAMYWYRQDPGQGLRLIYYSQIVNDFQKGDIAEGYSVSREKKESFPLTVTSAQKNPTAFYLCASKVTGSGNTIYFGEGSWLTVV.

This CDR3 is CASSPRTGYSGANVLTF. DNA for the CDR3: TGCGCCAGCAGCCCTAGGACAGGCTACTCTGGGGCCAACGTCCTGACTTTC. The chain couples TRBV5-1 to TRBJ2-6, with 7 bases identical to TRBD1. Germline V gene lookup returns CDR1 SGHRS and CDR2 YFSETQ. J gave up 0 bases and V 4 bases, and 7 bases lay outside the gene matches. The CDR3 loop spans 17 amino acids.

This clone came up once. The chain joins TRBV4-3 to TRBJ2-7, with 9 bases lining up with TRBD1. Germline V gene sequence: CDR1 LGHNA, CDR2 YSLEER. After removal of 5 bases from V and 2 bases from J, the junction contained 4 bases not matched to a gene. The CDR3 totals 14 residues. CDR3 in DNA: TGCGCCAGCAGCAGGGACAGGGCAACCTACGAGCAGTACTTC. Translating it yields CASSRDRATYEQYF.

This chain links TRBV27 with TRBJ1-5, with 7 nucleotides matching TRBD1. V gave up 5 bases and J gave up 7 bases; unmatched junction bases: 5. The length of the CDR3 is 13 residues. Per germline, CDR1 MNHEY and CDR2 SMNVEV (reference sequence). The CDR3: CASSLQGQQPQHF. The CDR3 bases are TGTGCCAGCAGTCTACAGGGGCAACAGCCCCAGCATTTT.

The rearrangement joins TRBV2 to TRBJ2-3; a possible D gene is TRBD1 (7 bases). The germline V gene encodes CDR1 SNHLY and CDR2 FYNNEI. The ends were cut back, 5 bases at V and 5 bases at J, with 14 bases in the middle. The CDR3 consists of 14 residues. The CDR3 nucleotides are TGTGCCAGCAGTCCATCCCAGGGGGGAGATACGCAGTATTTT. It encodes CASSPSQGGDTQYF.

The chain links TRBV5-1 to TRBJ1-2; 10 positions match TRBD1. Trimming cost V 4 bases and J 4 bases; bases outside gene matches: 4. Germline CDR1 and CDR2: SGHRS and YFSETQ. The CDR3 covers 14 residues. As DNA, the CDR3 is TGCGCCAGCAGCCCAGGGACAGGGGTCTATGGCTACACCTTC. Translated: CASSPGTGVYGYTF.

The CDR3 DNA sequence: TGCAGCGTTGGATGGACAGGGGAAAACATTCAGTACTTC. This sequence encodes CSVGWTGENIQYF. The chain couples TRBV29-1 to TRBJ2-4; TRBD1 matches at 9 bases. Germline lookup yields CDR1 SQVTM and CDR2 ANQGSEA. This CDR3 is 13 amino acids long. With V trimmed by 4 bases and J by 5 bases, 3 bases remained unmatched.

The J gene is TRBJ1-5, the V gene TRBV18; D is perhaps TRBD1 (6 bases). CDR1 and CDR2 from the germline V gene are KGHSH and LQKENI. The CDR3 runs to 15 residues. V gave up 1 base and J gave up 6 bases, with 13 bases separating them. The CDR3 loop reads CASSPQKGEGQPQHF. The CDR3, as DNA: TGTGCCAGCTCACCACAGAAGGGGGAGGGTCAGCCCCAGCATTTT.

The chain recombines TRBV7-9 with TRBJ2-7; D may match TRBD1 or TRBD2 (5 bases each). CDR3 length equals 14 residues. The germline V gene encodes CDR1 SEHNR and CDR2 FQNEAQ (reference sequence). V gave up 4 bases and J gave up 2 bases, with 12 bases separating them. CDR3 in DNA: TGTGCCAGCAGCTCCGGGACGGACCCCTACGAGCAGTACTTC. This codes for CASSSGTDPYEQYF.

In its sample, this clone was seen once. CDR3 sequence reads: CASSERGTPNEKLFF. CDR3 coding DNA: TGTGCCAGCAGCGAACGGGGGACCCCTAATGAAAAACTGTTTTTT. This chain uses TRBV6-1 with TRBJ1-4, with D possibly TRBD1 on 5 matching bases. V was trimmed by 6 bases and J by 3 bases, leaving 14 bases between them. The CDR3 totals 15 residues. Germline loops: CDR1 MNHNS, CDR2 SASEGT.

The V gene is TRBV6-5, the J gene TRBJ2-7; TRBD2 is a possible D gene (6 bases). Germline V gene sequence: CDR1 MNHEY, CDR2 SVGAGI. Trimming left V 8 bases short and J 3 bases short, with 11 bases between. The CDR3 has 12 residues. As DNA, the CDR3 is TGTGCCAGCTCCGGGACTTTCTACGAGCAGTACTTC. Translating it yields CASSGTFYEQYF.

This clone has more than one count but fewer than ten. The genes are TRBV11-3 and TRBJ1-1; possible D gene TRBD1, 6 bases. Trimming left V 1 base short and J 4 bases short, with 10 bases between. The CDR3 has 14 amino acids. CDR1 is SGHNT and CDR2 is YENEEA in the germline V gene. The DNA for the CDR3 is TGTGCCAGCAGCTTAGCTGGGGACATCACTGAAGCTTTCTTT. Translating gives CASSLAGDITEAFF.